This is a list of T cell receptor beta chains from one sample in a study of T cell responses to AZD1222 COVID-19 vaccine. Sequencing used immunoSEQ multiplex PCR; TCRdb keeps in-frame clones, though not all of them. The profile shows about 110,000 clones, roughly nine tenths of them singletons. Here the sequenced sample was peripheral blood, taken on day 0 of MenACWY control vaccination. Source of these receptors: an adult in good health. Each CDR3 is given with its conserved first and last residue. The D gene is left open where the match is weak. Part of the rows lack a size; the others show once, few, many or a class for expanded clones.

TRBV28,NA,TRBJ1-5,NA,CASTPVGADSNQPQHF,TGTGCCAGCACCCCGGTCGGGGCGGATAGCAATCAGCCCCAGCATTTT
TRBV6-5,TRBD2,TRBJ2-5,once,CASSSILAGGETQYF,TGTGCCAGCAGTTCGATACTAGCGGGGGGAGAGACCCAGTACTTC
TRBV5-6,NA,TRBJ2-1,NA,CASTVEGGEQFF,TGTGCCAGCACCGTCGAGGGGGGGGAGCAGTTCTTC
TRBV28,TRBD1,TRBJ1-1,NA,CASSLDRGESEAFF,TGTGCCAGCAGTCTTGACAGGGGCGAATCTGAAGCTTTCTTT
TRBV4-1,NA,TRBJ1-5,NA,CASSQDSGAVVGPQHF,TGCGCCAGCAGCCAAGATTCAGGGGCGGTAGTGGGGCCCCAGCATTTT
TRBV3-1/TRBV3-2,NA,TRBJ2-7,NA,CASRPSAGRFHEQYF,TGTGCCAGCAGACCTAGCGCGGGGAGGTTCCACGAGCAGTACTTC
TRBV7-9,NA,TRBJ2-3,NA,CASSLAADTQYF,TGTGCCAGCAGCTTAGCTGCAGATACGCAGTATTTT
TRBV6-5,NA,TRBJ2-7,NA,CASSYGRRRAPYEQYF,TGTGCCAGCAGTTACGGGAGGAGAAGGGCCCCATACGAGCAGTACTTC
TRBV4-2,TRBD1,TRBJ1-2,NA,CASSQGWTGAYGYTF,TGTGCCAGCAGCCAAGGTTGGACAGGGGCCTATGGCTACACCTTC
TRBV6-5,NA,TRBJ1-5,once,CASSWTEISQPQHF,TGTGCCAGCAGTTGGACTGAGATCAGTCAGCCCCAGCATTTT
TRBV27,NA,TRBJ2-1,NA,CASSLFFREGLGYNEQFF,TGTGCCAGCAGTTTATTCTTCCGAGAGGGTCTGGGCTACAATGAGCAGTTCTTC
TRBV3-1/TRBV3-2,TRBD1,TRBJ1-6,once,CASSPGTGNNSPLHF,TGTGCCAGCAGCCCCGGGACAGGGAATAATTCACCCCTCCACTTT
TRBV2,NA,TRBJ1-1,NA,CASSDQGYTEAFF,TGTGCCAGCAGTGATCAGGGATACACTGAAGCTTTCTTT
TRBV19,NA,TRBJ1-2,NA,CASSSTGRKQYGYTF,TGTGCCAGTAGTTCAACCGGGCGCAAACAGTATGGCTACACCTTC
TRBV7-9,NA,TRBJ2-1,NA,CASSFTHNEQFF,TGTGCCAGCAGCTTCACACACAATGAGCAGTTCTTC
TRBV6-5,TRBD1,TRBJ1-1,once,CASRRQGDEAFF,TGTGCCAGCAGGAGACAGGGGGATGAAGCTTTCTTT
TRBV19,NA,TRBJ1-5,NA,CASGSGRYSNQPQHF,TGTGCCAGTGGCAGCGGGAGATATAGCAATCAGCCCCAGCATTTT
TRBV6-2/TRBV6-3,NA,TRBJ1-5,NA,CASSYSNRDQPQHF,TGTGCCAGCAGTTACTCGAACAGGGACCAGCCCCAGCATTTT
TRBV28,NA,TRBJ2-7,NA,CASRLGGETNEQYF,TGTGCCAGCAGACTAGGGGGGGAGACGAACGAGCAGTACTTC
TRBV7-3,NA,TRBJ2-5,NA,CASKRVPTPQETQYF,TGTGCCAGCAAGAGGGTCCCAACTCCCCAAGAGACCCAGTACTTC
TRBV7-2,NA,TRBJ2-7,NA,CASSPEAGTREQYF,TGTGCCAGCAGCCCGGAGGCAGGTACCCGCGAGCAGTACTTC
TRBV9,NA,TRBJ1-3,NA,CASGVGDLRSGNTIYF,TGTGCCAGCGGAGTAGGGGACCTCCGCTCTGGAAACACCATATATTTT
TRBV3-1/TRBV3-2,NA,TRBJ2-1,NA,CASSQIAGSNEQFF,TGTGCCAGCAGCCAAATCGCGGGGTCCAATGAGCAGTTCTTC
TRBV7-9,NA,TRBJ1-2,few,CASSLGGSGYGYTF,TGTGCCAGCAGCTTAGGAGGGTCTGGCTATGGCTACACCTTC
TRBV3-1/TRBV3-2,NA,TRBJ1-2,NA,CASSQGAAYYGYTF,TGTGCCAGCAGCCAAGGGGCGGCCTACTATGGCTACACCTTC